A single sample is the source of the 21 T cell receptor beta chains below, sequenced in a study of T cells in Graves' hyperthyroidism and ophthalmopathy. Amplification targeted TCR beta CDR3 regions from RNA transcripts. First-round RT-PCR with HTBI primers amplified the TCR CDR3 region. TCRdb re-called the multiplex PCR reads with MiXCR, one entry per CDR3 protein. Of 200,000 to 250,000 distinct CDR3 sequences in the sample, about a sixth are singletons; the top ten hold 25% to 30%. Source material: blood. The source of these receptors is a young woman with Graves' ophthalmopathy.

The rearrangement joins TRBV5-4 to TRBJ1-1; weak D call: TRBD1 (5 bases). V lost 1 base and J lost 0, with 10 bases in between. The CDR3 totals 15 residues. Germline assignment: CDR1 SGHNT and CDR2 YYREEE (reference sequence). In nucleotides, the CDR3 is TGTGCCAGCAGCTTGCCTTTCAGGGTGAACACTGAAGCTTTCTTT. Protein product: CASSLPFRVNTEAFF.

This clonotype was detected ten times or more. J is TRBJ1-4 and V is TRBV30; 8 bases agree with TRBD1. This CDR3 is 15 amino acids long. V shed 4 bases, J shed 8 bases, and the junction held 12 bases outside the gene matches. Per germline, CDR1 GTSNPN and CDR2 SVGIG (reference sequence). This chain's CDR3 is CAWTLPGGRREKLFF. The CDR3 region has the DNA TGTGCCTGGACTCTCCCAGGGGGCAGGCGGGAAAAACTGTTTTTT. Looking up the rest from reference TRBV30 and TRBJ1-4 gives the full variable domain: SQTIHQWPATLVQPVGSPLSLECTVEGTSNPNLYWYRQAAGRGLQLLFYSVGIGQISSEVPQNLSASRPQDRQFILSSKKLLLSDSGFYLCAWTLPGGRREKLFFGSGTQLSVL.

This clonotype was seen repeatedly, ten times or more. The rearrangement joins TRBV2 to TRBJ1-2, with 9 bases lining up with TRBD1. CDR1 SNHLY and CDR2 FYNNEI come from the germline V gene. V dropped 6 bases and J dropped 7; count of bases not matched to a gene: 12. The CDR3 consists of 15 residues. This chain's CDR3 is CASRLPGQGISGYTF. CDR3 coding DNA: TGTGCCAGCAGACTTCCGGGACAGGGTATCTCTGGCTACACCTTC.

The table lists this clonotype with many counts. The chain combines TRBV30 with TRBJ1-4; D may be TRBD1 (5 bases). V lost 3 bases to trimming and J lost 4 bases, with 9 bases between them. The CDR3 consists of 13 residues. Germline CDR1 GTSNPN, CDR2 SVGIG (reference sequence). The CDR3 here is CAWRGGNNEKLFF. The CDR3 DNA reads as TGTGCCTGGAGGGGGGGAAATAATGAAAAACTGTTTTTT. The full variable domain, in which reference TRBV30 and TRBJ1-4 provide the parts outside the CDR3, is SQTIHQWPATLVQPVGSPLSLECTVEGTSNPNLYWYRQAAGRGLQLLFYSVGIGQISSEVPQNLSASRPQDRQFILSSKKLLLSDSGFYLCAWRGGNNEKLFFGSGTQLSVL.

This clonotype was observed at least ten times. V gene TRBV12-5 combines with J gene TRBJ2-5; perhaps D is TRBD1 or TRBD2 (5 bases each). The V end lost 6 bases, the J end lost 2 bases, and 16 bases lay between the germline ends. The germline CDR1 and CDR2 sequences are LGHNT and FRNRAP. The CDR3 sequence is 15 residues long. In DNA form, the CDR3 reads TGTGCTAGTGGCACTGGATCAGGGAGACAAGAGACCCAGTACTTC. Encoded protein: CASGTGSGRQETQYF.

At least ten counts were recorded for this clonotype. Here the CDR3 reads CASSLYPIGTGRPYEQYF. CDR3 nucleotides: TGTGCCAGCAGCCTATACCCGATCGGGACAGGGCGACCCTACGAGCAGTACTTC. The V and J genes are TRBV6-1 and TRBJ2-7, with 9 nucleotides matching TRBD1. CDR1 is MNHNS and CDR2 is SASEGT in the germline V gene. The CDR3 loop spans 18 amino acids. The V segment lost 6 bases and the J segment 2 bases; nucleotides outside the gene matches: 17.

In its sample, this clonotype was seen many times. The chain combines TRBV7-9 with TRBJ1-4; no firm D call. V was shortened by 6 bases and J by 5 bases, with 4 bases between the two germline ends. Looked up from germline, CDR1 is SEHNR and CDR2 is FQNEAQ (reference sequence). The CDR3 has 11 amino acids. CDR3 in amino acids: CASRGNEKLFF. CDR3 nucleotides: TGTGCCAGCAGGGGAAATGAAAAACTGTTTTTT.

This clonotype showed up many times. CDR3 residues: CATSRGDGKNEKLFF. The CDR3 DNA follows: TGTGCCACCAGCAGAGGGGACGGGAAGAATGAAAAACTGTTTTTT. The chain uses TRBV15 and TRBJ1-4; D is possibly TRBD1 (5 bases). Germline assignment: CDR1 LNHNV and CDR2 YYDKDF (reference sequence). V lost 1 base and J lost 5, with 11 bases in between. This CDR3 has 15 amino acids.

This clonotype was seen a handful of times. V and J are TRBV27 and TRBJ1-3; the D is unclear. From germline, CDR1 is MNHEY and CDR2 SMNVEV (reference sequence). Trimming cost V 5 bases and J 1 base, with 6 bases left between them. The CDR3 spans 13 residues. CDR3 amino acids: CASSPRSGNTIYF. As DNA, the CDR3 is TGTGCCAGCAGTCCCCGTTCTGGAAACACCATATATTTT.

This clonotype was found many times. The gene calls are TRBV2 and TRBJ2-3; TRBD2 agrees at 14 bases. CDR1 and CDR2 from the germline V gene are SNHLY and FYNNEI. Trimming took 1 base from V and 6 from J; bases not matched to a gene: 9. The CDR3 covers 18 residues. The CDR3 spells CASSEGQGLAGVQDTQYF. DNA of the CDR3: TGTGCCAGCAGTGAAGGGCAGGGACTAGCGGGAGTGCAGGATACGCAGTATTTT. Full variable domain (remainder filled in from reference TRBV2 and TRBJ2-3): EPEVTQTPSHQVTQMGQEVILRCVPISNHLYFYWYRQILGQKVEFLVSFYNNEISEKSEIFDDQFSVERPDGSNFTLKIRSTKLEDSAMYFCASSEGQGLAGVQDTQYFGPGTRLTVL.

The chain carries TRBV7-2 and TRBJ1-5; TRBD1 agrees at 11 bases. CDR1 is SGHTA, CDR2 FQGNSA, per germline. The length of the CDR3 is 14 residues. Trimming at V came to 10 bases and at J to 7 bases, leaving 9 bases not matched to a gene. The CDR3 DNA reads TGTGCCATAGGGACAGGGGGAAGTCGGCAGCCCCAGCATTTT. Translated, it gives CAIGTGGSRQPQHF.

This clonotype was detected ten times or more. The CDR3 loop is CASSRGTGGVKNIQYF. The DNA of the CDR3 is TGTGCCAGCAGCCGCGGGACAGGGGGCGTCAAAAACATTCAGTACTTC. V usage is TRBV4-2 and J usage is TRBJ2-4; 12 bases map to TRBD1. Trimming took 4 bases from V and 3 from J; bases not matched to a gene: 4. The germline V gene has CDR1 LGHNA and CDR2 YNFKEQ. The length of the CDR3 is 16 residues.

At least ten counts were recorded for this clonotype. The chain carries TRBV3-1 and TRBJ2-1; perhaps D is TRBD1 or TRBD2 (5 bases each). The germline V and J ends were trimmed by 6 bases and 5 bases, with 20 bases remaining between them. The length of the CDR3 is 16 residues. In germline, CDR1 is LGHDT, CDR2 YNNKEL (reference sequence). DNA for the CDR3: TGTGCCAGCAGTCAGACCGGGACCACCAACGACAATGAGCAGTTCTTC. Amino acid sequence: CASSQTGTTNDNEQFF.

V usage is TRBV4-1 and J usage is TRBJ2-2; a weak D match, TRBD1 (6 bases). Trimming shortened V by 5 bases and J by 6 bases, and 13 bases separated the two germline ends. The length of the CDR3 is 14 residues. The germline V gene has CDR1 MGHRA and CDR2 YSYEKL. For the CDR3, the DNA is TGCGCCAGCAGCAGTGGGACAAAGTCCGGGGAGCTGTTTTTT. This sequence encodes CASSSGTKSGELFF.

In this sample, this clonotype turned up many times. This chain links TRBV5-1 with TRBJ1-5; 12 positions match TRBD1. With 4 bases clipped from V and 2 bases from J, the junction kept 4 bases outside the gene matches. Per germline, CDR1 SGHRS and CDR2 YFSETQ. The CDR3 loop spans 16 amino acids. The CDR3 here is CASSPGTGGGNQPQHF. DNA of the CDR3: TGCGCCAGCAGCCCGGGGACAGGGGGCGGCAATCAGCCCCAGCATTTT.

This clonotype was observed at least ten times. The rearrangement links TRBV6-1 to TRBJ1-5, with 8 nucleotides matching TRBD1. Germline CDR1 MNHNS, CDR2 SASEGT. J gave up 6 bases and V 6 bases, and 10 bases lay outside the gene matches. This CDR3 is built from 15 residues. The CDR3 protein is CASRKRTGLIQPQHF. In DNA, the CDR3 is TGTGCCAGCAGAAAACGGACAGGGTTGATTCAGCCCCAGCATTTT.

This clonotype came up many times. This chain links TRBV12-3 or TRBV12-4 with TRBJ2-3; 13 bases are a match to TRBD2. The CDR3 is made up of 17 amino acids. The junction had 5 bases not matched to a gene; V was cut back by 2 bases and J by 3 bases. CDR3 protein: CASSLPLLAGGTDTQYF. DNA for the CDR3: TGTGCCAGCAGTTTACCCTTACTAGCGGGGGGGACAGATACGCAGTATTTT.

This clonotype was seen many times. The rearrangement uses TRBV7-8 and TRBJ2-3, with TRBD2 matching 8 bases. With V trimmed by 3 bases and J by 4 bases, 3 bases remained unmatched. The CDR3 totals 14 residues. Germline V lookup: CDR1 SGHVS, CDR2 FQNEAQ. CDR3 bases: TGTGCCAGCAGCTTGAGCGGGAGTGCAGATACGCAGTATTTT. It encodes CASSLSGSADTQYF.

This clonotype was seen repeatedly, ten times or more. The chain has TRBV4-1 and TRBJ1-2; 8 nucleotides align to TRBD1. The V gene end was trimmed by 1 base and the J gene end by 6 bases; junction bases not matched to a gene: 4. Germline lookup yields CDR1 MGHRA and CDR2 YSYEKL. CDR3 length equals 14 residues. CDR3 DNA: TGCGCCAGCAGCCAAGGGACAGGGAGAGATGGCTACACCTTC. Translating it yields CASSQGTGRDGYTF.

This clonotype was observed at least ten times. The rearrangement links TRBV18 to TRBJ2-2; 8 bases agree with TRBD1. There are 15 residues in the CDR3. Trimming at V came to 6 bases and at J to 4 bases, leaving 7 bases not matched to a gene. Germline V CDR1 and CDR2: KGHSH, LQKENI. CDR3 protein: CASSQGQEITGELFF. CDR3 DNA: TGTGCCAGCTCCCAGGGACAGGAGATCACCGGGGAGCTGTTTTTT.

This clonotype has ten or more counts. The chain links TRBV9 to TRBJ2-2; weak D call: TRBD2 (5 bases). The CDR3 runs to 16 residues. Trimming removed 0 bases at V and 1 base at J, with 10 bases between. Germline assignment: CDR1 SGDLS and CDR2 YYNGEE. The CDR3 DNA follows: TGTGCCAGCAGCGTAGGGATCGGGGTGAACACCGGGGAGCTGTTTTTT. Encoded protein: CASSVGIGVNTGELFF.